These 26 T cell receptor beta chains came from one sample sequenced in a study of human T cells and chemical hapten exposure. Each CDR3 protein gets one entry after TCRdb re-called the RACE reads with MiXCR. Here the sample spans 40,000 to 60,000 distinct CDR3 sequences, less than 9.5% being singletons. Noted time point: patch test 1, 2 weeks after DPC sensitization. Specified treatment: therapeutic diphenylcyclopropenone sensitization with weekly scalp DPC. This specimen consisted of whole blood, obtained in connection with sensitization to the hapten diphenylcyclopropenone (DPC). Receptors originate from a woman in her fifties or sixties with alopecia areata. Some clones in this sample may be carry-over from other donors' samples.

Many counts were recorded for this clonotype. The V call is TRBV20-1, the J call TRBJ2-7; unclear D gene. The germline V gene encodes CDR1 DFQATT and CDR2 SNEGSKA (reference sequence). This CDR3 is 14 amino acids long. V gave up 0 bases and J gave up 2 bases, with 11 bases separating them. CDR3 sequence (DNA): TGCAGTGCTAGAGATATCCTGCGTCCCTACGAGCAGTACTTC. Translation gives CSARDILRPYEQYF.

This clonotype was seen only a few times. V is TRBV4-1 and J is TRBJ1-1; no firm D call. From germline, CDR1 is MGHRA and CDR2 YSYEKL. The CDR3 spans 12 residues. Trimming took off 0 bases at V and 10 bases at J, with 9 bases between the two ends. The CDR3, as DNA: TGCGCCAGCAGCCAAGATCGTAGGGTAGCTTTCTTT. It specifies CASSQDRRVAFF.

This clonotype is a singleton in its sample. The rearrangement uses TRBV28 and TRBJ2-7; a weak D match, TRBD2 (6 bases). The CDR3 sequence is 14 residues long. Germline CDR1 is MDHEN and CDR2 is SYDVKM. V was clipped by 3 bases and J by 2 bases, with 11 bases between them. In DNA, the CDR3 is TGTGCCAGCAGTTTGGAGGGAAGCCCCTACGAGCAGTACTTC. It codes for CASSLEGSPYEQYF.

This clonotype was seen repeatedly, ten times or more. The rearrangement joins TRBV20-1 to TRBJ1-2, with unresolved D. V lost 3 bases to trimming and J lost 1 base, with 6 bases between them. This CDR3 is 12 amino acids long. Germline-derived CDR1 and CDR2 are DFQATT and SNEGSKA (reference sequence). CDR3 region: CSARGSNYGYTF. The CDR3 DNA reads TGCAGTGCTAGGGGGAGTAACTATGGCTACACCTTC.

The gene calls are TRBV20-1 and TRBJ1-6; D call uncertain. This CDR3 is built from 14 residues. V lost 1 base and J lost 11, with 15 bases in between. Germline V gives CDR1 DFQATT, CDR2 SNEGSKA (reference sequence). The CDR3 is CSARGPVGPTPLHF. CDR3 in DNA: TGCAGTGCTAGAGGGCCGGTAGGGCCTACACCCCTCCACTTT.

This clonotype has at least ten counts. V is TRBV20-1 and J is TRBJ1-1; weak D call: TRBD1 (5 bases). CDR3 length: 12 amino acids. V lost 0 bases and J lost 7, with 9 bases in between. CDR1 and CDR2 from the germline V gene are DFQATT and SNEGSKA (reference sequence). CDR3 bases: TGCAGTGCTAGAGATCCCCAGGGTGAAGCTTTCTTT. Its translation: CSARDPQGEAFF.

In this sample, this clonotype turned up many times. The chain links TRBV6-1 to TRBJ1-2, with TRBD1 identical over 7 bases. The V gene end was trimmed by 5 bases and the J gene end by 5 bases; junction bases not matched to a gene: 11. Germline loops: CDR1 MNHNS, CDR2 SASEGT. This CDR3 comprises 15 residues. CDR3: CASSFGQDPSYGYTF. CDR3 nucleotide sequence: TGTGCCAGCAGTTTCGGACAGGATCCCTCATATGGCTACACCTTC.

Details on this clonotype: This may come from a read error, since a much larger clone is one base off. V gene TRBV9 combines with J gene TRBJ1-5; 7 nucleotides line up with TRBD1. The trim removed 3 bases at V and 4 bases at J, leaving 1 base unmatched. Germline V gives CDR1 SGDLS, CDR2 YYNGEE. There are 13 residues in the CDR3. CDR3 in amino acids: CASSEGQNQPQHF. As DNA, the CDR3 is TGTGCCAGCAGCGAGGGACAGAATCAGCCCCAGCATTTT.

This clonotype was counted at least ten times. The rearrangement links TRBV11-1 to TRBJ2-7, with 9 bases lining up with TRBD1. The CDR3 has 15 residues. Losses at the gene ends were 4 bases for V and 6 bases for J; bases not matched to a gene: 10. Germline CDR1 reads SGHAT; CDR2 reads FQDESV (reference sequence). The CDR3 reads CASSYRGTGSGEQYF. The CDR3 DNA is TGTGCCAGCAGCTATCGCGGGACAGGGTCGGGCGAGCAGTACTTC.

This clonotype was detected ten times or more. This rearrangement joins TRBV9 to TRBJ1-3; tentative D call: TRBD1 (5 bases). CDR1 SGDLS and CDR2 YYNGEE come from the germline V gene. V shed 3 bases and J shed 0 bases, with 13 bases lying between them. The CDR3 covers 16 residues. CDR3 in DNA: TGTGCCAGCAGCGCGGACACCGGATACTCTGGAAACACCATATATTTT. Amino acid sequence: CASSADTGYSGNTIYF.

This clonotype was counted many times. The gene calls are TRBV19 and TRBJ2-5; 9 bases are shared with TRBD2. Germline CDR1 reads LNHDA; CDR2 reads SQIVND (reference sequence). There are 14 residues in the CDR3. V was pared by 4 bases and J by 3 bases, with 3 bases of the junction left unmatched. The CDR3 coding sequence is TGTGCCAGTAGTACCGTAGCGGGAGAAGAGACCCAGTACTTC. Encoded protein: CASSTVAGEETQYF.

This chain joins TRBV5-5 and TRBJ2-7; D unresolved. In germline, CDR1 is SGHKS, CDR2 YYEKEE (reference sequence). CDR3 size: 13 residues. V shed 2 bases and J shed 3 bases, with 9 bases lying between them. Here the CDR3 DNA reads TGTGCCAGCAGCTTTACGGATCGCTACGAGCAGTACTTC. This gives the protein CASSFTDRYEQYF.

This clonotype came up many times. V is TRBV29-1 and J is TRBJ2-1; 12 bases fit TRBD2. The CDR3 contains 12 residues. V shed 6 bases and J 8 bases; nucleotides not matched to a gene: 2. Germline V gene lookup returns CDR1 SQVTM and CDR2 ANQGSEA. Here the CDR3 reads CSVRLAGDEQFF. In DNA, the CDR3 is TGCAGCGTCAGACTAGCGGGAGATGAGCAGTTCTTC.

The chain combines TRBV5-1 with TRBJ2-2, with 8 bases matching TRBD2. This CDR3 comprises 16 residues. Trimming took 3 bases from V and 2 from J; bases not matched to a gene: 6. The germline V gene has CDR1 SGHRS and CDR2 YFSETQ. The CDR3 reads CASSSGLAANTGELFF. DNA for the CDR3: TGCGCCAGCAGCTCAGGACTAGCCGCAAACACCGGGGAGCTGTTTTTT. Supplemented by reference TRBV5-1 and TRBJ2-2, the full variable domain reads KAGVTQTPRYLIKTRGQQVTLSCSPISGHRSVSWYQQTPGQGLQFLFEYFSETQRNKGNFPGRFSGRQFSNSRSEMNVSTLELGDSALYLCASSSGLAANTGELFFGEGSRLTVL.

Remarks on this clonotype: A read error may be the cause here, since a much bigger clone is one base away. V and J are TRBV5-1 and TRBJ2-3; 9 bases map to TRBD2. The trim removed 1 base at V and 0 bases at J, leaving 3 bases unmatched. Germline assignment: CDR1 SGHRS and CDR2 YFSETQ. The CDR3 loop spans 16 amino acids. CDR3 protein: CASSLSSGTSTDTQYF. For the CDR3, the DNA is TGCGCCAGCAGCTTGTCTAGCGGGACTAGCACAGATACGCAGTATTTT.

The genes are TRBV7-8 and TRBJ1-1; D is ambiguous. From germline, CDR1 is SGHVS and CDR2 FQNEAQ. Deletions cut 1 base from V and 3 bases from J, with 9 bases between. CDR3 size: 14 residues. In nucleotides, the CDR3 is TGTGCCAGCAGCTTAGGACTGGGCCACACTGAAGCTTTCTTT. It encodes CASSLGLGHTEAFF. The full variable domain, rest sourced from reference TRBV7-8 and TRBJ1-1, is GAGVSQSPRYKVAKRGQDVALRCDPISGHVSLFWYQQALGQGPEFLTYFQNEAQLDKSGLPSDRFFAERPEGSVSTLKIQRTQQEDSAVYLCASSLGLGHTEAFFGQGTRLTVV.

The chain couples TRBV30 to TRBJ1-2; a weak D match, TRBD1 (6 bases). Germline CDR1 is GTSNPN and CDR2 is SVGIG (reference sequence). The CDR3 is 13 residues long. Trimming cost V 4 bases and J 8 bases, with 17 bases left between them. CDR3 amino acids: CAWTRNNQGGYTF. In nucleotides, the CDR3 is TGTGCCTGGACCCGTAACAACCAGGGGGGCTACACCTTC.

There are many counts of this clonotype. J is TRBJ1-6 and V is TRBV5-1, with D perhaps matching TRBD1 (5 bases). The germline CDR1 and CDR2 sequences are SGHRS and YFSETQ. V lost 1 base and J lost 5, with 13 bases in between. This CDR3 is 16 amino acids long. Written as DNA, the CDR3 is TGCGCCAGCAGCTTGATTTCAGGACAAAATAATTCACCCCTCCACTTT. It is translated as CASSLISGQNNSPLHF.

V and J are TRBV18 and TRBJ2-4; D not resolved. The CDR3 sequence is 16 residues long. The germline CDR1 and CDR2 sequences are KGHSH and LQKENI. The V end was cut by 0 bases, the J end by 0 bases, with 9 bases between. The CDR3 loop reads CASSPPIKLAKNIQYF. The CDR3 nucleotides are TGTGCCAGCTCACCACCTATAAAGCTAGCCAAAAACATTCAGTACTTC.

This clonotype was observed a handful of times. The CDR3 region has the DNA TGTGCCAGCAGCCCTAACCGGGACATCTACGAGCAGTACTTC. Translation: CASSPNRDIYEQYF. The V and J genes are TRBV11-2 and TRBJ2-7, with D possibly matching TRBD1 (6 bases). Trimming cost V 5 bases and J 3 bases, with 14 bases left between them. CDR3 size: 14 residues. CDR1 SGHAT and CDR2 FQNNGV come from the germline V gene.

This clonotype was seen ten or more times. The chain combines TRBV11-2 with TRBJ1-5; 7 bases map to TRBD1. The CDR3 has 15 amino acids. Germline V gene lookup returns CDR1 SGHAT and CDR2 FQNNGV. Trimming removed 1 base from V and 4 bases from J; junction bases left unmatched: 4. The CDR3 region is CASSLAGQVNQPQHF. The CDR3, as DNA: TGTGCCAGCAGCTTAGCCGGACAGGTAAATCAGCCCCAGCATTTT. The full variable domain, completed using reference TRBV11-2 and TRBJ1-5, is EAGVAQSPRYKIIEKRQSVAFWCNPISGHATLYWYQQILGQGPKLLIQFQNNGVVDDSQLPKDRFSAERLKGVDSTLKIQPAKLEDSAVYLCASSLAGQVNQPQHFGDGTRLSIL.

V gene TRBV4-3 combines with J gene TRBJ2-3; D gene unclear. Germline V CDR1 and CDR2: LGHNA, YSLEER. CDR3 length: 15 amino acids. The V gene lost 1 base and the J gene lost 2 bases, with 10 bases spanning the gap. Written as DNA, the CDR3 is TGCGCCAGCAGCCAAGCGGGCGGTTACACAGATACGCAGTATTTT. It yields the protein CASSQAGGYTDTQYF.

The J gene is TRBJ2-1, the V gene TRBV20-1; TRBD2 agrees at 10 bases. Germline loops: CDR1 DFQATT, CDR2 SNEGSKA (reference sequence). The length of the CDR3 is 15 residues. V lost 2 bases, J lost 2 bases, and 3 bases stayed unmatched. Here the CDR3 DNA reads TGCAGTGCTAGAATAGCGGGAGGTACCTACAATGAGCAGTTCTTC. This encodes CSARIAGGTYNEQFF.

This clonotype was observed a handful of times. This rearrangement joins TRBV20-1 to TRBJ1-5; D unresolved. The CDR3 spans 14 residues. V was cut by 3 bases and J by 0 bases, with 9 bases left in between. Germline CDR1 is DFQATT and CDR2 is SNEGSKA (reference sequence). CDR3 sequence: CSARGIGSNQPQHF. The CDR3 DNA follows: TGCAGTGCTAGGGGTATTGGTAGCAATCAGCCCCAGCATTTT.

This clonotype was seen ten or more times. The V gene is TRBV3-1, the J gene TRBJ2-1, with TRBD2 matching 7 bases. J lost 4 bases, V lost 3 bases, and 9 bases had no gene match. From germline, CDR1 is LGHDT and CDR2 YNNKEL (reference sequence). This CDR3 region has 16 residues. The CDR3 here is CASSHLSGKVYNEQFF. The CDR3, as DNA: TGTGCCAGCAGCCACCTAAGCGGGAAAGTATACAATGAGCAGTTCTTC.

Ten or more counts support this clonotype. V usage is TRBV20-1 and J usage is TRBJ1-2; 8 positions match TRBD1. CDR3 length: 13 amino acids. V gave up 1 base and J gave up 9 bases; unmatched junction bases: 7. Germline loops: CDR1 DFQATT, CDR2 SNEGSKA (reference sequence). This chain's CDR3 is CSARAGQGYRYTF. The CDR3 DNA sequence: TGCAGTGCTAGAGCCGGACAGGGTTATCGCTACACCTTC.